The T cell receptor (beta chain) described here comes from a study of cytomegalovirus exposure and HLA in healthy donors. Study details: It was reported in a later analysis that the 95 to 150 validation repertoires used the same platform as the approximately 620 first-cohort repertoires. General study findings and limits: Reportedly, cytomegalovirus status was diagnosed with high sensitivity and specificity.

V lost 3 bases, J lost 3 bases, and 3 bases stayed unmatched. CDR1 and CDR2 from the germline V gene are SGHNT and YYREEE (reference sequence). The CDR3 runs 14 residues. Repertoires were generated with immunoSEQ multiplex PCR, while TCRdb's copy carries only in-frame clones and drops some. The sample lists hundreds of thousands of clones, more than 80% seen once, with about 0.8% in the top ten. As for this clone: Its antigen is undetermined.

This rearrangement joins TRBV5-4 to TRBJ2-1; 7 nucleotides align to TRBD1. The TCR comes from a young woman in good health and CMV-seronegative. Sequenced sample: PBMCs. CDR3 protein: CASSYWDSYNEQFF. The CDR3 DNA follows: TGTGCCAGCAGCTACTGGGACAGCTACAATGAGCAGTTCTTC.